This paragraph covers one TCR beta chain sequence. The sample originates from a study of cytomegalovirus exposure and HLA in healthy donors. This PCR relied on a set of 60 Vbeta primers and 13 Jbeta primers. Original analysis: An analysis performed later counted around 80 million unique TCR beta chains (roughly 10 million of them shared). Clones were read by immunoSEQ multiplex PCR, and TCRdb kept only the in-frame ones, dropping some. The D gene and trimming were derived from the DNA, and the V and J assignments and clone size from that table. This table has approximately 150,000 clones, almost 80% appearing once. Sequenced input: PBMCs. The TCR sequence derives from a man under 40 in good health and CMV-seronegative.

Here the CDR3 DNA reads TGCAGCGTTGTACGGCAACTTTATATGGGCCGGGAGCAGTTCTTC. It codes for CSVVRQLYMGREQFF. The gene calls are TRBV29-1 and TRBJ2-1; D gene uncertain. CDR1 is SQVTM, CDR2 ANQGSEA, per germline. The CDR3 runs to 15 residues. The V end lost 4 bases, the J end lost 10 bases, and 23 bases lay between the germline ends.